This is a list of T cell receptor beta chains from one sample in a study of blood T cell repertoires in COVID-19. TCRdb keeps only in-frame clones here, not all; method: immunoSEQ multiplex PCR. The sample consists of about 210,000 clones, approximately 78% of them appearing once. The sequenced sample consisted of peripheral blood. These receptors came from a woman aged 70 to 79 with COVID-19, enrolled during active disease. CDR3s include the opening cysteine and the closing phenylalanine or tryptophan. A D gene is named only where the DNA matches it firmly. Expanded clones get a size class; other rows say once, few or many, or leave the size out.

V gene	D gene	clone size	CDR3 length	J gene	CDR3 protein	CDR3 DNA
TRBV5-5	TRBD2	-	15	TRBJ2-7	CASKESSGVSYEQYF	TGTGCCAGCAAAGAGTCTAGCGGAGTCTCCTACGAGCAGTACTTC
TRBV4-3	TRBD2	few	16	TRBJ2-1	CASSQDGGGSYNEQFF	TGCGCCAGCAGCCAAGATGGGGGGGGCTCCTACAATGAGCAGTTCTTC
TRBV20-1	TRBD2	-	16	TRBJ2-2	CSASASGRSNTGELFF	TGCAGTGCTAGTGCTAGCGGGAGGTCGAACACCGGGGAGCTGTTTTTT
TRBV28	-	-	11	TRBJ1-2	CASSLGRACTF	TGTGCCAGCAGTTTAGGCCGAGCGTGCACCTTC
TRBV7-9	-	once	13	TRBJ1-2	CASSLAREAGYTF	TGTGCCAGCAGCTTAGCAAGGGAGGCGGGCTACACCTTC
TRBV28	-	-	12	TRBJ1-2	CASSSRTDGYTF	TGTGCCAGCAGTTCCAGGACAGATGGCTACACCTTC
TRBV6-4	TRBD2	-	16	TRBJ2-3	CASSVGTSEGTDTQYF	TGTGCCAGCAGTGTGGGGACTAGCGAGGGCACAGATACGCAGTATTTT
TRBV15	-	few	13	TRBJ1-3	CATSRELEYTIYF	TGTGCCACCAGCAGAGAACTTGAATACACCATATATTTT
TRBV7-8	TRBD1	-	13	TRBJ1-1	CASSAYRGTEAFF	TGTGCCAGCAGCGCATACAGGGGCACTGAAGCTTTCTTT
TRBV5-1	-	-	13	TRBJ1-6	CASSTTSGTPLHF	TGCGCCAGCAGCACCACATCAGGGACACCCCTCCACTTT
TRBV18	-	-	13	TRBJ1-1	CASSGETSTEAFF	TGTGCCAGCTCGGGAGAAACCTCCACTGAAGCTTTCTTT
TRBV24-1	-	once	11	TRBJ1-1	CATSRGGEAFF	TGTGCCACCAGTCGGGGTGGTGAAGCTTTCTTT
TRBV7-7	-	-	15	TRBJ2-3	CASSAQGHSTDTQYF	TGTGCCAGCAGCGCACAGGGACACAGCACAGATACGCAGTATTTT
TRBV7-2	TRBD2	-	15	TRBJ2-3	CASSFGLAGSNTQYF	TGTGCCAGCAGCTTTGGGCTAGCGGGAAGCAATACGCAGTATTTT
TRBV6-6	-	-	15	TRBJ1-1	CASSWGSGMNTEAFF	TGTGCCAGCAGCTGGGGATCGGGGATGAACACTGAAGCTTTCTTT
TRBV11-2	TRBD1	-	14	TRBJ2-5	CASSSDRGRETQYF	TGTGCCAGCAGCTCGGACAGGGGGCGTGAGACCCAGTACTTC
TRBV2	TRBD1	once	14	TRBJ1-4	CASSETGVGEKLFF	TGTGCCAGCAGCGAAACAGGGGTTGGTGAAAAACTGTTTTTT
TRBV6-5	-	-	14	TRBJ1-6	CASSREVDNSPLHF	TGTGCCAGCAGCAGGGAGGTAGATAATTCACCCCTCCACTTT